One sample yielded the 28 T cell receptor beta chains listed below, sequenced in a study of T cells in women clearing cervical HPV infection. The assay was immunoSEQ multiplex PCR, and TCRdb's table has in-frame clones only and misses some. The table for this sample gives about 41,000 clones. Sequenced: blood buffy coat. These receptor sequences come from a woman aged 18-70 years with a cervical HPV16 infection that either progressed to CIN3+ or cleared (not recorded which).

Of note for this clone: The CDR3 goes on 3 residues after the read ends, and that part is filled in from the germline J gene. The chain joins TRBV2 to TRBJ2-5; tentatively, D is TRBD1 (6 bases). The CDR3 consists of 15 residues. Germline CDR1 is SNHLY and CDR2 is FYNNEI. The CDR3 region is CASSEYGAGDDTQYF. CDR3 DNA (partial): TGTGCCAGCAGTGAATATGGGGCAGGGGATGACACC.

Turning to this clone: The read gets to within 3 residues of the CDR3 end, and the germline J gene fills in the rest. V is TRBV20-1 and J is TRBJ1-2; TRBD1 aligns across 8 bases. Germline V gives CDR1 DFQATT, CDR2 SNEGSKA (reference sequence). CDR3 length equals 12 residues. CDR3 bases read: TGCAGTGCCCGGACAGGGTCTGCCGGC. It translates to CSARTGSAG. The full CDR3 reads CSARTGSAGYTF.

As regards this clone: The sequence runs out 3 residues before the end of the CDR3; the remainder is reconstructed from the germline J gene. This chain links TRBV7-9 with TRBJ1-1; tentative D call: TRBD1 (5 bases). The CDR3 has 15 residues. Germline assignment: CDR1 SEHNR and CDR2 FQNEAQ (reference sequence). Trimming stripped 2 bases from V and 2 bases from J, with 12 bases between. The covered CDR3 bases are TGTGCCAGCAGCTTAAGGGGCATCGAAAACACTGAA. This encodes CASSLRGIENTE. The CDR3 in full is CASSLRGIENTEAFF.

On this clone itself: The read ends 3 residues before the CDR3 terminus; that terminus is restored from the germline J gene. This chain links TRBV10-2 with TRBJ2-3; 7 nucleotides agree with TRBD2. The V gene end was trimmed by 0 bases and the J gene end by 1 base; junction bases not matched to a gene: 7. This CDR3 region has 17 residues. From germline, CDR1 is WSHSY and CDR2 SAAADI. The CDR3 bases that were read are TGCGCCAGCAGTGAGTCGGATCTAGCGGAACGCACAGATACG. Protein: CASSESDLAERTDT. The whole CDR3 sequence is CASSESDLAERTDTQYF.

About this clone: The read ends 3 residues before the CDR3 terminus; that terminus is restored from the germline J gene. The V gene is TRBV20-1, the J gene TRBJ2-4; no clear D. The V end lost 4 bases, the J end lost 0 bases, and 10 bases lay between the germline ends. Germline values: CDR1 DFQATT, CDR2 SNEGSKA (reference sequence). The CDR3 runs 14 residues. The CDR3: CSAKTDLAKNIQYF. The sequenced part of the CDR3 DNA is TGCAGTGCTAAGACTGATTTAGCCAAAAACATT.

Note on this clone: The read terminates 3 residues ahead of where the CDR3 ends, so the germline J gene completes it. The chain is built from TRBV5-1 and TRBJ2-3; the match to TRBD1 covers 9 bases. The CDR3 sequence is 15 residues long. V lost 4 bases, J lost 2 bases, and 5 bases stayed unmatched. Per germline, CDR1 SGHRS and CDR2 YFSETQ. The covered CDR3 bases are TGCGCCAGCAGCCCCGGGACAGGGTACACAGATACG. This gives the protein CASSPGTGYTDT. The full CDR3 reads CASSPGTGYTDTQYF. Full variable domain (missing parts from reference TRBV5-1 and TRBJ2-3): KAGVTQTPRYLIKTRGQQVTLSCSPISGHRSVSWYQQTPGQGLQFLFEYFSETQRNKGNFPGRFSGRQFSNSRSEMNVSTLELGDSALYLCASSPGTGYTDTQYFGPGTRLTVL.

Worth noting for this clone: The read falls 3 residues short of the CDR3 end, and the missing part is taken from the germline J gene. This rearrangement joins TRBV4-2 to TRBJ2-7; D possibly corresponds to TRBD1 (6 bases). With 3 bases removed from V and 2 bases from J, the gap between germline ends came to 11 bases. The CDR3 spans 14 residues. Per the germline V gene, CDR1 is LGHNA and CDR2 is YNFKEQ. Partial CDR3 DNA: TGTGCCAGCAGCCAGGGGGACACCACCTACGAG. Its protein is CASSQGDTTYE. The CDR3, in full, reads CASSQGDTTYEQYF.

For this clone: Read data end 3 residues before the CDR3 end; the end is taken from the germline J gene. The rearrangement uses TRBV7-2 and TRBJ2-2, with D possibly TRBD2 on 6 matching bases. Germline CDR1 SGHTA, CDR2 FQGNSA. The CDR3 covers 15 residues. V lost 3 bases, J lost 4 bases, and 12 bases lay in between. CDR3 in amino acids: CASSFGGIGTGELFF. CDR3 DNA (partial): TGTGCCAGCAGCTTTGGCGGGATTGGCACCGGGGAG.

A note on this clone: The read terminates 3 residues before the CDR3 end, so the remaining end is supplied by the germline J gene. V gene TRBV7-2 combines with J gene TRBJ1-1; D is unclear. V gave up 2 bases and J gave up 3 bases, with 13 bases separating them. Germline assignment: CDR1 SGHTA and CDR2 FQGNSA. The CDR3 length is 15 residues. The CDR3 region is CASSLSAGGHTEAFF. The DNA read from the CDR3 is TGTGCCAGCAGCTTATCGGCGGGCGGCCACACTGAA.

Regarding this clone: The read terminates 3 residues ahead of where the CDR3 ends, so the germline J gene completes it. The chain couples TRBV20-1 to TRBJ2-7, with D possibly called TRBD1 or TRBD2 (5 bases each). CDR3 length: 12 residues. Germline V CDR1 and CDR2: DFQATT, SNEGSKA (reference sequence). V was cut by 3 bases and J by 3 bases, with 9 bases left in between. The part of the CDR3 DNA that was read is TGCAGTGCTAGCTCAGGGAGCTACGAG. Amino acids: CSASSGSYE. The CDR3 as a whole reads CSASSGSYEQYF.

To note about this clone: Read data end 3 residues before the CDR3 end; the end is taken from the germline J gene. The chain is built from TRBV7-6 and TRBJ1-1; 7 nucleotides agree with TRBD1. The CDR3 runs 14 residues. Looked up from germline, CDR1 is SGHVS and CDR2 is FNYEAQ. V lost 5 bases, J lost 2 bases, and 5 bases stayed unmatched. The DNA read from the CDR3 is TGTGCCAGCAGCCCACAGGGGTCTAACACTGAA. Its protein product is CASSPQGSNTE. The CDR3 in its entirety is CASSPQGSNTEAFF. The variable domain in full, with the rest retrieved from reference TRBV7-6 and TRBJ1-1, is GAGVSQSPRYKVTKRGQDVALRCDPISGHVSLYWYRQALGQGPEFLTYFNYEAQQDKSGLPNDRFSAERPEGSISTLTIQRTEQRDSAMYRCASSPQGSNTEAFFGQGTRLTVV.

CDR3 residues: CASIPGTGGRWTEAFF. The CDR3 DNA, read in part, is TGTGCCAGTATTCCCGGGACAGGGGGTAGGTGGACTGAA. The rearrangement uses TRBV19 and TRBJ1-1; 11 nucleotides align to TRBD1. With the read ending 3 residues before the CDR3 end, the germline J gene is used to fill in that end. The ends lost 7 bases at V and 5 bases at J; junction bases unmatched: 12. This CDR3 is 16 amino acids long. Germline lookup yields CDR1 LNHDA and CDR2 SQIVND (reference sequence).

For this clone: The read ends 3 residues shy of where the CDR3 ends; the end is completed using the germline J gene. V and J are TRBV27 and TRBJ1-2; a possible D gene is TRBD1 (5 bases). CDR3 length: 16 residues. Trimming removed 6 bases from V and 6 bases from J, with 23 bases in between. Germline V CDR1 and CDR2: MNHEY, SMNVEV (reference sequence). The DNA read from the CDR3 is TGTGCCAGCAGCCCACTCGCGGGGACCCGTATAGATGGC. Translating it yields CASSPLAGTRIDG. The CDR3 reads in full as CASSPLAGTRIDGYTF.

To note about this clone: Sequencing ends 3 residues short of the CDR3 end; the germline J gene provides the rest. This chain connects TRBV28 to TRBJ1-4; D might be TRBD1 (5 bases). The V and J ends lost 4 bases and 2 bases respectively, with 11 bases between them. Germline loops: CDR1 MDHEN, CDR2 SYDVKM. The CDR3 loop spans 15 amino acids. The CDR3 bases that were read are TGTGCCAGCAGTTCGGGGGGGACGACTAATGAAAAA. Residues: CASSSGGTTNEK. The CDR3 in full is CASSSGGTTNEKLFF.

As to this clone: Coverage ceases 3 residues before the CDR3 finishes, and the germline J gene fills in the end. The J gene is TRBJ2-3, the V gene TRBV20-1, with 10 positions matching TRBD2. J was trimmed by 3 bases and V by 3 bases; bases with no gene match: 9. Germline CDR1 DFQATT, CDR2 SNEGSKA (reference sequence). CDR3 length: 16 residues. The CDR3 protein is CSASGLAGVSTDTQYF. The part of the CDR3 DNA that was read is TGCAGTGCTAGTGGCCTAGCGGGAGTAAGTACAGATACG.

Notes on this clone: The read halts 3 residues ahead of the CDR3 end, with the missing end drawn from the germline J gene. The genes are TRBV12-3 or TRBV12-4 and TRBJ1-6, with TRBD1 matching over 8 bases. The CDR3 consists of 13 residues. V was pared by 7 bases and J by 7 bases, with 3 bases of the junction left unmatched. The CDR3 is CASNRQGNSPLHF. CDR3 DNA (partial): TGTGCCAGCAATAGACAGGGGAATTCACCC.

As for this clone: The read ends 3 residues early relative to the CDR3; the germline J gene fills the gap. The chain recombines TRBV7-3 with TRBJ2-5; 9 bases match TRBD2. The CDR3 spans 18 residues. The ends lost 1 base at V and 0 bases at J; junction bases unmatched: 9. CDR1 SGHTA and CDR2 FQGTGA come from the germline V gene. This CDR3 reads CASSLRGSGGPYQETQYF. The CDR3 DNA, read in part, is TGTGCCAGCAGCTTAAGGGGTAGCGGGGGACCGTACCAAGAGACC. The variable domain in full, with the rest retrieved from reference TRBV7-3 and TRBJ2-5, is GAGVSQTPSNKVTEKGKYVELRCDPISGHTALYWYRQSLGQGPEFLIYFQGTGAADDSGLPNDRFFAVRPEGSVSTLKIQRTERGDSAVYLCASSLRGSGGPYQETQYFGPGTRLLVL.

For this clone: Read data end 3 residues before the CDR3 end; the end is taken from the germline J gene. The chain uses TRBV5-1 and TRBJ1-2; a possible D gene is TRBD1 (5 bases). V lost 0 bases, J lost 4 bases, and 7 bases lay in between. The CDR3 is made up of 13 amino acids. Germline V CDR1 and CDR2: SGHRS, YFSETQ. The chain's CDR3 is CASSLGQIYGYTF. Incomplete CDR3 DNA: TGCGCCAGCAGCTTGGGACAGATCTATGGC.

On this clone: The missing CDR3 end, 3 residues past where the read stops, is filled in from the germline J gene. This rearrangement joins TRBV4-2 to TRBJ2-3; 7 nucleotides line up with TRBD2. This CDR3 contains 16 residues. Losses at the gene ends were 0 bases for V and 4 bases for J; bases not matched to a gene: 7. CDR1 and CDR2 from the germline V gene are LGHNA and YNFKEQ. The CDR3 loop reads CASSQEGGSTPDTQYF. The CDR3 bases that were read are TGTGCCAGCAGCCAAGAGGGCGGGAGTACCCCAGATACG.

For this clone: The missing CDR3 end, 3 residues past where the read stops, is filled in from the germline J gene. This chain uses TRBV7-9 with TRBJ2-5, with 8 bases matching TRBD1. Germline trimming cut 5 bases from V and 4 bases from J; bases unmatched to any gene: 6. CDR1 is SEHNR, CDR2 FQNEAQ, per germline (reference sequence). This CDR3 contains 14 residues. This CDR3 reads CASSPRGPGETQYF. CDR3 DNA (partial): TGTGCCAGCAGCCCCAGGGGGCCGGGAGAGACC.

Notes on this clone: The CDR3 goes on 3 residues after the read ends, and that part is filled in from the germline J gene. V usage is TRBV30 and J usage is TRBJ1-2; 8 nucleotides line up with TRBD1. Per the germline V gene, CDR1 is GTSNPN and CDR2 is SVGIG (reference sequence). With 5 bases clipped from V and 5 bases from J, the junction kept 4 bases outside the gene matches. The CDR3 covers 12 residues. The sequenced part of the CDR3 DNA is TGTGCCTGGTGGGACAGGAGATATGGC. Translating it yields CAWWDRRYG. From start to end, the CDR3 is CAWWDRRYGYTF.

Concerning this clone itself: The read comes to an end 3 residues before the CDR3 does, leaving the germline J gene to fill in the end. The chain carries TRBV11-3 and TRBJ2-1, with 7 bases fitting TRBD1. The V gene end was trimmed by 1 base and the J gene end by 3 bases; junction bases not matched to a gene: 3. CDR1 is SGHNT, CDR2 YENEEA, per germline. CDR3 length: 15 amino acids. The CDR3 DNA, read in part, is TGTGCCAGCAGCTTAGGACAGGGAAGCTACAATGAG. Residues: CASSLGQGSYNE. The whole CDR3 is CASSLGQGSYNEQFF.

CDR3 DNA, as far as it was read: TGCGCCAGCAGCTCGAGACTCCAAGAGACC. This codes for CASSSRLQET. The full-length CDR3 reads as CASSSRLQETQYF. This chain connects TRBV5-1 to TRBJ2-5; D ambiguous. The CDR3 end falls 3 residues outside the read, so it is completed with the germline J gene. This CDR3 contains 13 residues. CDR1 and CDR2 (germline): SGHRS, YFSETQ. Deletions cut 3 bases from V and 1 base from J, with 7 bases between. Based on the CDR3 plus reference TRBV5-1 and TRBJ2-5, the full variable domain is KAGVTQTPRYLIKTRGQQVTLSCSPISGHRSVSWYQQTPGQGLQFLFEYFSETQRNKGNFPGRFSGRQFSNSRSEMNVSTLELGDSALYLCASSSRLQETQYFGPGTRLLVL.

About this clone: Coverage ceases 3 residues before the CDR3 finishes, and the germline J gene fills in the end. This sequence joins TRBV19 and TRBJ2-4, with 13 bases that match TRBD2. CDR1 is LNHDA, CDR2 SQIVND, per germline (reference sequence). This CDR3 contains 22 residues. The junction had 27 bases not matched to a gene; V was cut back by 4 bases and J by 9 bases. The CDR3 loop reads CASSTGTSGEAEGGGGISIQYF. Incomplete CDR3 DNA: TGTGCCAGTAGTACCGGGACTAGCGGGGAAGCCGAGGGAGGGGGGGGGATCAGCATT.

As to this clone: The DNA ends 3 residues before the CDR3 does, and the rest of the CDR3 is filled in from the germline J gene. This sample includes further DNA sequences coding for the same CDR3. This rearrangement joins TRBV18 to TRBJ2-3; tentative D call: TRBD1 (6 bases). The CDR3 sequence is 15 residues long. The V gene lost 3 bases and the J gene lost 5 bases, with 15 bases spanning the gap. The germline CDR1 and CDR2 sequences are KGHSH and LQKENI. The CDR3 reads CASSPPNRVEDTQYF. CDR3 DNA (partial): TGTGCCAGCTCACCCCCGAACAGGGTGGAAGATACG.

With respect to this clone: The CDR3 end lies 3 residues beyond the end of the read and is filled in from the germline J gene. V and J are TRBV27 and TRBJ2-3; TRBD2 might be the D (5 bases). Germline V CDR1 and CDR2: MNHEY, SMNVEV (reference sequence). This CDR3 has 16 amino acids. CDR3 bases read: TGTGCCAGCCGCCTGGGAGCTAGCCCGCCCCAAGGAACG. It specifies CASRLGASPPQGT. The CDR3, in full, reads CASRLGASPPQGTQYF.

Worth noting for this clone: The DNA ends 3 residues before the CDR3 does, and the rest of the CDR3 is filled in from the germline J gene. The chain employs TRBV20-1 and TRBJ2-7, with D tentatively TRBD1 (6 bases). The CDR3 extends over 13 amino acids. The germline CDR1 and CDR2 sequences are DFQATT and SNEGSKA (reference sequence). V was shortened by 0 bases and J by 2 bases, with 8 bases between the two germline ends. CDR3 DNA, as far as it was read: TGCAGTGCTAGAGACCCAGGGGCCTACGAG. This sequence encodes CSARDPGAYE. The whole CDR3 sequence reads CSARDPGAYEQYF.

On this clone itself: The missing CDR3 end, 3 residues past where the read stops, is filled in from the germline J gene. The chain recombines TRBV28 with TRBJ1-1, with D possibly matching TRBD1 (6 bases). The V end was cut by 6 bases, the J end by 3 bases, with 14 bases between. The CDR3 runs to 14 residues. CDR1 and CDR2 from the germline V gene are MDHEN and SYDVKM. This CDR3 reads CASRISGQYTEAFF. CDR3 DNA, as far as it was read: TGTGCCAGCAGAATCTCCGGACAGTACACTGAA.